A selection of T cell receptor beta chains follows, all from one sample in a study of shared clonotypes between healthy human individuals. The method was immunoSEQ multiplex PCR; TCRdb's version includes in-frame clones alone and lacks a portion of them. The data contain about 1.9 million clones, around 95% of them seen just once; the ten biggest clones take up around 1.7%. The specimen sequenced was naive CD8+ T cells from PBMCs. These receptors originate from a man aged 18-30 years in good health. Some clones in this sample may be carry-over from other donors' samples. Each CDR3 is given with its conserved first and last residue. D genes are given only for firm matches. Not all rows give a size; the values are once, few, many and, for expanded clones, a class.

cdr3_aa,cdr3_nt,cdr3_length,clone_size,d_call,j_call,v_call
CATSRDREGAYEQYF,TGTGCCACCAGCAGAGATCGGGAGGGGGCCTACGAGCAGTACTTC,15,-,TRBD2,TRBJ2-7,TRBV15
CASSYMVQGQETQYF,TGTGCCAGCAGTTACATGGTCCAGGGGCAAGAGACCCAGTACTTC,15,-,-,TRBJ2-5,TRBV6-5
CASSLNAGANEAFF,TGTGCCAGCAGCTTGAACGCGGGTGCAAATGAAGCTTTCTTT,14,-,-,TRBJ1-1,TRBV5-6
CASSPRGYGYTF,TGTGCCAGCAGTCCGCGGGGCTATGGCTACACCTTC,12,-,-,TRBJ1-2,TRBV27
CASSPPGRGRNEQYF,TGTGCCAGCAGCCCCCCCGGCAGGGGGAGAAACGAGCAGTACTTC,15,-,TRBD1,TRBJ2-7,TRBV13
CASRGRENTEAFF,TGTGCCAGCAGGGGACGGGAGAACACTGAAGCTTTCTTT,13,-,-,TRBJ1-1,TRBV6-5
CASSDGGAYEQYF,TGTGCCAGCAGTGACGGGGGGGCCTACGAGCAGTACTTC,13,-,TRBD2,TRBJ2-7,TRBV9
CSVEDLAGGGNEQYF,TGCAGCGTTGAAGATCTAGCGGGAGGAGGGAACGAGCAGTACTTC,15,-,TRBD2,TRBJ2-7,TRBV29-1
CASSLSTGVPSYEQYF,TGTGCCAGCAGTTTATCCACGGGAGTCCCCTCCTACGAGCAGTACTTC,16,-,-,TRBJ2-7,TRBV27
CSVAPRDRVNPTDTQYF,TGCAGCGTTGCCCCCAGAGACAGGGTCAATCCCACAGATACGCAGTATTTT,17,once,TRBD1,TRBJ2-3,TRBV29-1
CASSPPGGDPYEQYF,TGTGCCAGCAGCCCCCCCGGTGGGGATCCCTACGAGCAGTACTTC,15,-,-,TRBJ2-7,TRBV11-2
CATGTIQPQHF,TGTGCCACTGGGACAATCCAGCCCCAGCATTTT,11,-,-,TRBJ1-5,TRBV19
CASGRATSYEQYF,TGCGCCAGTGGCAGAGCTACCTCCTACGAGCAGTACTTC,13,-,-,TRBJ2-7,TRBV5-1
CASSEGRGYGYTF,TGTGCCAGCAGTGAGGGCAGGGGCTATGGCTACACCTTC,13,-,-,TRBJ1-2,TRBV6-1
CASSQDSSSYEQYF,TGTGCCAGCAGCCAGGACTCGAGCTCCTACGAGCAGTACTTC,14,-,-,TRBJ2-7,TRBV14
CASSVSPDFLYEQYF,TGTGCCAGCAGCGTTTCGCCAGACTTCCTCTACGAGCAGTACTTC,15,-,-,TRBJ2-7,TRBV9
CAWSREFVGELFF,TGTGCCTGGAGCAGAGAGTTTGTCGGGGAGCTGTTTTTT,13,-,-,TRBJ2-2,TRBV30
CASSFWGSGANVLTF,TGTGCCAGCAGCTTTTGGGGCTCTGGGGCCAACGTCCTGACTTTC,15,-,-,TRBJ2-6,TRBV13
CASSPGTLGGNEKLFF,TGTGCCAGCAGCCCCGGGACGCTGGGGGGTAATGAAAAACTGTTTTTT,16,-,-,TRBJ1-4,TRBV9
CASRRGGAGNQPQHF,TGTGCCAGCAGGAGAGGGGGCGCAGGCAATCAGCCCCAGCATTTT,15,-,TRBD1,TRBJ1-5,TRBV27
CASSLTLSNEQFF,TGTGCCAGCAGCTTGACCTTGTCCAATGAGCAGTTCTTC,13,-,-,TRBJ2-1,TRBV11-3
CASSPTERIDNEQFF,TGTGCCAGCAGCCCAACCGAGCGGATTGACAATGAGCAGTTCTTC,15,-,-,TRBJ2-1,TRBV7-9
CASSTQGVGYEQYF,TGTGCCAGTAGTACCCAGGGGGTCGGCTACGAGCAGTACTTC,14,-,TRBD1,TRBJ2-7,TRBV19
CASSEGAGAIRNIQYF,TGTGCCAGCAGTGAAGGGGCGGGAGCGATCCGAAACATTCAGTACTTC,16,-,TRBD2,TRBJ2-4,TRBV2
CASSLLGQGLVFF,TGTGCCAGCAGTCTACTTGGACAGGGACTCGTTTTCTTT,13,-,TRBD1,TRBJ1-1,TRBV27
CASSPNAGAGELFF,TGTGCCAGCAGTCCCAACGCAGGGGCGGGGGAGCTGTTTTTT,14,-,-,TRBJ2-2,TRBV27
CASSAPGPPGELFF,TGTGCCAGCAGCGCCCCGGGACCCCCCGGGGAGCTGTTTTTT,14,-,-,TRBJ2-2,TRBV9
CASSSLRDTSF,TGTGCCAGCAGCAGTCTGCGGGACACCTCCTTC,11,-,-,TRBJ1-2,TRBV5-4
CASSYHPGELFF,TGCGCCAGCAGCTATCATCCCGGGGAGCTGTTTTTT,12,-,-,TRBJ2-2,TRBV5-1